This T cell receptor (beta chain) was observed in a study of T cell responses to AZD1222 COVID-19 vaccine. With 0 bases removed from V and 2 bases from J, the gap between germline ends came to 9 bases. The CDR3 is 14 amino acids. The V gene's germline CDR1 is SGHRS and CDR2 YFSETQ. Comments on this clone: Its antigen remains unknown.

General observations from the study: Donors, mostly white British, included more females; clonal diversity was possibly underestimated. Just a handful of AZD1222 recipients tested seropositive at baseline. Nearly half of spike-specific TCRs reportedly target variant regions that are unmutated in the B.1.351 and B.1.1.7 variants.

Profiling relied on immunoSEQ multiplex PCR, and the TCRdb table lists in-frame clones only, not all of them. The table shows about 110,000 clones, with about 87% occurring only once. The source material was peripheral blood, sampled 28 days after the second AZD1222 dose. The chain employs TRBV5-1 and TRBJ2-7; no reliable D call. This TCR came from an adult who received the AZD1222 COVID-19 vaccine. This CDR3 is CASSLAHVPYEQYF. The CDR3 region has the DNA TGCGCCAGCAGCTTGGCGCATGTGCCCTACGAGCAGTACTTC.